A single sample is the source of the 20 T cell receptor beta chains below, sequenced in a study of blood T cell repertoires in COVID-19. TCRdb's copy holds only in-frame clones and misses some; the assay was immunoSEQ multiplex PCR. The table shows some 130,000 clones, with about 89% occurring only once. Sequenced: peripheral blood. These receptors all stem from a man aged 50 to 60 with active or convalescent COVID-19.

The chain couples TRBV29-1 to TRBJ2-3; 8 bases agree with TRBD2. This CDR3 is 14 amino acids long. The junction had 11 bases not matched to a gene; V was cut back by 8 bases and J by 4 bases. Germline V gene lookup returns CDR1 SQVTM and CDR2 ANQGSEA. The DNA of the CDR3 is TGCAGCTACCGGGCGGGAGGCCGCTCAGATACGCAGTATTTT. Amino acid sequence: CSYRAGGRSDTQYF.

J is TRBJ1-1 and V is TRBV24-1; TRBD1 matches at 9 bases. V lost 4 bases, J lost 4 bases, and 3 bases stayed unmatched. Germline CDR1 and CDR2: KGHDR and SFDVKD. This CDR3 is 14 amino acids long. CDR3 residues: CATSDTGGGTEAFF. The CDR3 nucleotides read TGTGCCACCAGTGACACAGGGGGCGGCACTGAAGCTTTCTTT.

The rearrangement uses TRBV9 and TRBJ2-1, with 8 bases identical to TRBD2. With 4 bases clipped from V and 5 bases from J, the junction kept 5 bases outside the gene matches. The length of the CDR3 is 14 residues. Germline V gene sequence: CDR1 SGDLS, CDR2 YYNGEE. The CDR3 region has the DNA TGTGCCAGCAGCCCAAAGACTAGCGACAATGAGCAGTTCTTC. Amino acid sequence: CASSPKTSDNEQFF.

The V call is TRBV3-1 (or the pseudogene TRBV3-2), the J call TRBJ1-1, with D maybe TRBD1 (5 bases). V lost 0 bases, J lost 11 bases, and 13 bases lay in between. Germline V gene data show CDR1 as LGHDT and CDR2 as YNNKEL (reference sequence). The CDR3 is 13 amino acids. The CDR3 reads CASSQEGRTRAFF. The DNA for the CDR3 is TGTGCCAGCAGCCAAGAGGGGCGGACGAGGGCTTTCTTT.

This chain joins TRBV3-1 (or the pseudogene TRBV3-2) and TRBJ2-7; 7 bases are shared with TRBD2. After removal of 0 bases from V and 0 bases from J, the junction contained 2 bases not matched to a gene. The CDR3 sequence is 15 residues long. Germline CDR1 LGHDT, CDR2 YNNKEL (reference sequence). CDR3 DNA sequence: TGTGCCAGCAGCCAAGAACTAGCGATCTCCTACGAGCAGTACTTC. Protein: CASSQELAISYEQYF.

The chain is built from TRBV6-5 and TRBJ1-1; 9 bases align to TRBD1. This CDR3 spans 14 amino acids. Germline trimming cut 6 bases from V and 3 bases from J; bases unmatched to any gene: 5. The germline gives CDR1 MNHEY, CDR2 SVGAGI. CDR3 loop: CASRATGGDTEAFF. The CDR3 bases are TGTGCCAGCAGGGCGACAGGGGGTGACACTGAAGCTTTCTTT.

The rearrangement links TRBV6-5 to TRBJ1-1; tentative D call: TRBD1 (5 bases). Germline V gene sequence: CDR1 MNHEY, CDR2 SVGAGI. Trimming left V 4 bases short and J 1 base short, with 7 bases between. The CDR3 covers 13 residues. The CDR3 region has the DNA TGTGCCAGCAGTTGGGGGGAGAACACTGAAGCTTTCTTT. Amino acids: CASSWGENTEAFF.

The rearrangement joins TRBV4-3 to TRBJ2-7, with D perhaps matching TRBD2 (6 bases). The V gene's germline CDR1 is LGHNA and CDR2 YSLEER. V was clipped by 0 bases and J by 6 bases, with 12 bases between them. There are 14 residues in the CDR3. The CDR3 is CASSQDRQRAEQYF. DNA for the CDR3: TGCGCCAGCAGCCAAGATCGACAGCGGGCCGAGCAGTACTTC.

This chain links TRBV24-1 with TRBJ2-3; tentative D call: TRBD2 (5 bases). The ends were cut back, 4 bases at V and 0 bases at J, with 13 bases in the middle. The CDR3 totals 16 residues. CDR1 KGHDR and CDR2 SFDVKD come from the germline V gene. The CDR3 coding sequence is TGTGCCACCAGTGACCCAGCGGCTACTAGCACAGATACGCAGTATTTT. Its protein product is CATSDPAATSTDTQYF.

This sequence joins TRBV5-1 and TRBJ2-1, with a possible D match to TRBD1 (6 bases). This CDR3 region has 13 residues. Trimming shortened V by 6 bases and J by 6 bases, and 13 bases separated the two germline ends. The V gene's germline CDR1 is SGHRS and CDR2 YFSETQ. In nucleotides, the CDR3 is TGCGCCAGCACGGACAGCATAGGCAATGAGCAGTTCTTC. It codes for CASTDSIGNEQFF.

This clone was found once. CDR3 amino acids: CASSEGGLTYNEQFF. DNA of the CDR3: TGCGCCAGCAGCGAAGGGGGACTAACCTACAATGAGCAGTTCTTC. The chain employs TRBV4-1 and TRBJ2-1; weak D call: TRBD2 (7 bases). The CDR3 contains 15 residues. The germline V gene encodes CDR1 MGHRA and CDR2 YSYEKL. Between the trimmed V and J ends, which lost 5 bases and 2 bases, there was a span of 13 bases.

This clone was recorded once. The rearrangement links TRBV6-5 to TRBJ1-6, with D tentatively TRBD1 (5 bases). CDR3 size: 13 residues. With 6 bases removed from V and 9 bases from J, the gap between germline ends came to 12 bases. Germline V gene data show CDR1 as MNHEY and CDR2 as SVGAGI. The CDR3 nucleotides read TGTGCCAGCAGCCGAGCAGGGCTTTCACCCCTCCACTTT. This sequence encodes CASSRAGLSPLHF.

Only one count was recorded for this clone. V is TRBV7-2 and J is TRBJ2-7; 7 bases fit TRBD2. V lost 2 bases and J lost 3; bases outside the gene matches: 7. CDR3 length: 15 amino acids. Germline V gene lookup returns CDR1 SGHTA and CDR2 FQGNSA. The CDR3 DNA reads TGTGCCAGCAGCTTACGCGGGAGAGGCTTCTACGAGCAGTACTTC. Its translation is CASSLRGRGFYEQYF.

The chain recombines TRBV19 with TRBJ1-4; 7 nucleotides align to TRBD1. The CDR3 covers 15 residues. Germline V gene sequence: CDR1 LNHDA, CDR2 SQIVND (reference sequence). Trimming cost V 5 bases and J 2 bases; bases outside gene matches: 5. CDR3 amino acids: CASSQQGVTNEKLFF. The DNA for the CDR3 is TGTGCCAGTAGTCAGCAGGGGGTGACTAATGAAAAACTGTTTTTT. Full variable domain (missing parts from reference TRBV19 and TRBJ1-4): DGGITQSPKYLFRKEGQNVTLSCEQNLNHDAMYWYRQDPGQGLRLIYYSQIVNDFQKGDIAEGYSVSREKKESFPLTVTSAQKNPTAFYLCASSQQGVTNEKLFFGSGTQLSVL.

The chain has TRBV5-1 and TRBJ1-1, with 9 nucleotides matching TRBD1. Trimming at V came to 3 bases and at J to 3 bases, leaving 3 bases not matched to a gene. The germline V gene has CDR1 SGHRS and CDR2 YFSETQ. The CDR3 extends over 14 amino acids. The CDR3 DNA reads TGCGCCAGCAGCTCAGACAGGGGGGACACTGAAGCTTTCTTT. Translating gives CASSSDRGDTEAFF.

The chain links TRBV19 to TRBJ1-1; 9 nucleotides align to TRBD1. V was clipped by 4 bases and J by 5 bases; unmatched bases: 8. The CDR3 is 15 residues long. From germline, CDR1 is LNHDA and CDR2 SQIVND (reference sequence). CDR3 protein: CASSRDRDALTEAFF. CDR3 DNA sequence: TGTGCCAGTAGTAGGGACAGGGACGCTTTGACTGAAGCTTTCTTT.

The chain couples TRBV7-2 to TRBJ2-5, with TRBD2 identical over 7 bases. The germline CDR1 and CDR2 sequences are SGHTA and FQGNSA. The V and J ends lost 1 base and 5 bases, in that order; junction bases with no gene match: 4. The CDR3 sequence is 14 residues long. In DNA form, the CDR3 reads TGTGCCAGCAGCTTAGGGGGAGGGAGGGAGACCCAGTACTTC. Residues: CASSLGGGRETQYF.

The V and J genes are TRBV19 and TRBJ1-4; 10 bases line up with TRBD1. Germline CDR1 is LNHDA and CDR2 is SQIVND (reference sequence). This CDR3 has 16 residues. Unmatched junction bases numbered 8, after V lost 5 bases and J lost 5 bases. The CDR3 DNA reads TGTGCCAGTAGTGTCGTGACAGGGGGCGGGAATGAAAAACTGTTTTTT. Its translation: CASSVVTGGGNEKLFF.

Only a few counts were recorded for this clone. CDR3: CASSLDDRRLAFF. The DNA of the CDR3 is TGCGCCAGCAGCTTGGATGACCGCAGGTTAGCTTTCTTT. The chain uses TRBV5-1 and TRBJ1-1; D remains ambiguous. This CDR3 has 13 residues. With 0 bases removed from V and 10 bases from J, the gap between germline ends came to 13 bases. The germline gives CDR1 SGHRS, CDR2 YFSETQ.

V is TRBV6-1 and J is TRBJ1-5, with 9 bases aligning to TRBD1. The CDR3 spans 14 residues. The V gene's germline CDR1 is MNHNS and CDR2 SASEGT. V lost 4 bases to trimming and J lost 6 bases; unmatched junction nucleotides: 4. The CDR3 region is CASSAGDRVQPQHF. The CDR3 nucleotides read TGTGCCAGCAGTGCCGGGGACAGGGTTCAGCCCCAGCATTTT.